A single sample gave rise to the 13 T cell receptor beta chains below, sequenced in a study of cytomegalovirus exposure and HLA in healthy donors. Measured with immunoSEQ multiplex PCR; TCRdb has only the in-frame clones, and not every one. The data contain more than 110,000 clones, approximately 85% of them singletons. The sample comprised PBMCs. The receptors were gathered from a woman aged 25 to 39 in good health and CMV-seronegative.

The rearrangement uses TRBV5-1 and TRBJ2-7; possibly TRBD2 for D (5 bases). V lost 4 bases and J 3 bases, leaving 11 bases between the germline ends. CDR1 SGHRS and CDR2 YFSETQ come from the germline V gene. CDR3 length equals 13 residues. CDR3 DNA: TGCGCCAGCAGCGAGGGTCCGTTCTACGAGCAGTACTTC. The encoded protein is CASSEGPFYEQYF.

This clone was found once. V is TRBV13 and J is TRBJ1-2, with 7 bases that match TRBD1. There are 14 residues in the CDR3. V was pared by 3 bases and J by 5 bases, with 6 bases of the junction left unmatched. Germline values: CDR1 PRHDT, CDR2 FYEKMQ (reference sequence). This CDR3 reads CASSLAGTAYGYTF. The CDR3 region has the DNA TGTGCCAGCAGCTTGGCTGGGACAGCTTATGGCTACACCTTC.

V and J are TRBV9 and TRBJ1-2; 9 bases are a match to TRBD1. CDR3 length: 16 residues. CDR1 is SGDLS, CDR2 YYNGEE, per germline. V was clipped by 3 bases and J by 2 bases; unmatched bases: 8. The CDR3 DNA is TGTGCCAGCAGCGACGGAGAGGGGACAGGGAACTATGGCTACACCTTC. It yields the protein CASSDGEGTGNYGYTF.

The chain joins TRBV5-1 to TRBJ2-7; no reliable D call. The CDR3 loop spans 14 amino acids. CDR1 and CDR2 (germline): SGHRS, YFSETQ. V lost 0 bases and J 6 bases, leaving 13 bases between the germline ends. The CDR3 DNA is TGCGCCAGCAGCTTGGGTAACTTATCGGGCGAGCAGTACTTC. Translating it yields CASSLGNLSGEQYF.

The gene calls are TRBV7-6 and TRBJ2-2; 7 bases map to TRBD1. The J segment lost 3 bases and the V segment lost 2 bases, leaving 3 bases of the junction unmatched. The germline V gene has CDR1 SGHVS and CDR2 FNYEAQ. This CDR3 has 15 residues. CDR3 DNA sequence: TGTGCCAGCAGCTTAACCCAGGGGGACACCGGGGAGCTGTTTTTT. It yields the protein CASSLTQGDTGELFF.

The chain uses TRBV6-5 and TRBJ2-7, with a possible D match to TRBD2 (6 bases). This CDR3 is built from 16 residues. Per germline, CDR1 MNHEY and CDR2 SVGAGI. The V gene lost 2 bases and the J gene lost 1 base, with 15 bases spanning the gap. CDR3 in amino acids: CASSYRVAGRSYEQYF. The CDR3 coding sequence is TGTGCCAGCAGTTACCGGGTGGCGGGGAGGTCCTACGAGCAGTACTTC.

The V and J genes are TRBV5-6 and TRBJ2-7; D uncertain. The germline V gene has CDR1 SGHDT and CDR2 YYEEEE. This CDR3 comprises 15 residues. With 4 bases removed from V and 6 bases from J, the gap between germline ends came to 20 bases. As DNA, the CDR3 is TGTGCCAGCAGCCATGATCCCCTAGGTCCAGTCGAGCAGTACTTC. It specifies CASSHDPLGPVEQYF. The full variable domain, completed using reference TRBV5-6 and TRBJ2-7, is DAGVTQSPTHLIKTRGQQVTLRCSPKSGHDTVSWYQQALGQGPQFIFQYYEEEERQRGNFPDRFSGHQFPNYSSELNVNALLLGDSALYLCASSHDPLGPVEQYFGPGTRLTVT.

This chain connects TRBV2 to TRBJ1-2, with TRBD1 matching over 7 bases. Germline CDR1 and CDR2: SNHLY and FYNNEI. The CDR3 is 13 amino acids. The ends lost 5 bases at V and 5 bases at J; junction bases unmatched: 5. The CDR3 coding sequence is TGTGCCAGCAGTTTCACAGGGGAGTATGGCTACACCTTC. This codes for CASSFTGEYGYTF. Filled out from reference TRBV2 and TRBJ1-2, the complete variable domain reads EPEVTQTPSHQVTQMGQEVILRCVPISNHLYFYWYRQILGQKVEFLVSFYNNEISEKSEIFDDQFSVERPDGSNFTLKIRSTKLEDSAMYFCASSFTGEYGYTFGSGTRLTVV.

The chain has TRBV5-4 and TRBJ1-4; D is ambiguous. This CDR3 comprises 14 residues. V was shortened by 0 bases and J by 5 bases, with 8 bases between the two germline ends. Germline V lookup: CDR1 SGHNT, CDR2 YYREEE (reference sequence). For the CDR3, the DNA is TGTGCCAGCAGCTTGGCGGGGAGAAATGAAAAACTGTTTTTT. Its protein is CASSLAGRNEKLFF.

This chain links TRBV29-1 with TRBJ1-1, with TRBD1 matching 7 bases. Germline CDR1 and CDR2: SQVTM and ANQGSEA. The CDR3 runs to 14 residues. V lost 7 bases to trimming and J lost 0 bases; unmatched junction nucleotides: 8. CDR3 region: CSAPGQHMNTEAFF. The CDR3 DNA follows: TGCAGCGCTCCGGGACAGCATATGAACACTGAAGCTTTCTTT.

This clone occurred many times. The chain combines TRBV4-3 with TRBJ2-3; TRBD2 matches 12 bases. V shed 0 bases and J 4 bases; nucleotides not matched to a gene: 2. Germline V gene sequence: CDR1 LGHNA, CDR2 YSLEER. The CDR3 consists of 16 residues. CDR3 sequence: CASSQDLAGGPDTQYF. The CDR3 DNA reads as TGCGCCAGCAGCCAAGATCTAGCGGGGGGGCCAGATACGCAGTATTTT.

The genes are TRBV7-2 and TRBJ1-1; the match to TRBD1 covers 7 bases. This CDR3 region has 13 residues. With 7 bases clipped from V and 6 bases from J, the junction kept 8 bases outside the gene matches. The germline V gene has CDR1 SGHTA and CDR2 FQGNSA. The CDR3 here is CASNRGTIAEAFF. The CDR3 nucleotides read TGTGCCAGCAACAGGGGCACTATCGCTGAAGCTTTCTTT.

This chain uses TRBV5-8 with TRBJ1-6; D may be TRBD1 (6 bases). The CDR3 has 16 amino acids. The germline V gene encodes CDR1 SGHTS and CDR2 YDEGEE. V lost 1 base and J lost 7, with 15 bases in between. The CDR3 DNA is TGTGCCAGCAGCTTGCGTTTTAGCAGGGGCAATTCACCCCTCCACTTT. The encoded protein is CASSLRFSRGNSPLHF. Combining the CDR3 with reference TRBV5-8 and TRBJ1-6 gives the whole variable domain EAGVTQSPTHLIKTRGQQATLRCSPISGHTSVYWYQQALGLGLQFLLWYDEGEERNRGNFPPRFSGRQFPNYSSELNVNALELEDSALYLCASSLRFSRGNSPLHFGNGTRLTVT.